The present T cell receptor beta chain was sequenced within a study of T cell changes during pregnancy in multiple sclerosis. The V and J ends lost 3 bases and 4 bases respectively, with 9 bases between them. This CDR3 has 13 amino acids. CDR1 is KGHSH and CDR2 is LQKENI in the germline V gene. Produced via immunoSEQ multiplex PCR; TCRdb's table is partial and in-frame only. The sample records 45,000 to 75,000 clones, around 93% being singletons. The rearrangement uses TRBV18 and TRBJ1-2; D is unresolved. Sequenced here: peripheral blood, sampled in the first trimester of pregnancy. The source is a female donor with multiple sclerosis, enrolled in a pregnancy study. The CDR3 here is CASSPRATYGYTF. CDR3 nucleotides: TGTGCCAGCTCACCCAGAGCGACCTATGGCTACACCTTC. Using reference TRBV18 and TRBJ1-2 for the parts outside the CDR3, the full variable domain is NAGVMQNPRHLVRRRGQEARLRCSPMKGHSHVYWYRQLPEEGLKFMVYLQKENIIDESGMPKERFSAEFPKEGPSILRIQQVVRGDSAAYFCASSPRATYGYTFGSGTRLTVV.